The 27 T cell receptor beta chains presented below share a single source sample, sequenced in a study of regulatory T cells in long-lasting Graves disease. Documented time point: persistent/refractory GD, antithyroid drugs over 5 years with positive TRAb. PBMC RNA served as the TCR library source. Building the TCR beta libraries relied on iRepertoire HTBI primers, and CDR3 regions underwent Arm-PCR. One entry per CDR3 protein, called by TCRdb with MiXCR from the multiplex PCR reads. The table has roughly 700,000 distinct CDR3 sequences, about 30% seen once. The specimen comprised peripheral blood mononuclear cells (PBMCs), sampled when the disease was refractory, from a patient treated with antithyroid drugs. All receptors come from a female donor with Graves disease.

Ten or more counts support this clonotype. The chain has TRBV11-2 and TRBJ2-5; D is undetermined. The germline V gene has CDR1 SGHAT and CDR2 FQNNGV. Trimming removed 5 bases from V and 4 bases from J, with 14 bases in between. The CDR3 has 14 residues. This CDR3 reads CASSRVVATETQYF. CDR3 DNA sequence: TGTGCCAGCAGCCGAGTGGTTGCAACAGAGACCCAGTACTTC.

This rearrangement joins TRBV20-1 to TRBJ1-1; 8 nucleotides align to TRBD1. Per germline, CDR1 DFQATT and CDR2 SNEGSKA (reference sequence). Trimming at V came to 5 bases and at J to 0 bases, leaving 5 bases not matched to a gene. CDR3 length: 14 amino acids. Here the CDR3 DNA reads TGCAGTGCTCCCCGGACAGGGATGAACACTGAAGCTTTCTTT. Protein sequence: CSAPRTGMNTEAFF.

The chain combines TRBV6-2 or TRBV6-3 with TRBJ2-7; TRBD2 might be the D (6 bases). Germline V CDR1 and CDR2: MNHEY, SVGEGT. Trimming cost V 5 bases and J 3 bases, with 11 bases left between them. This CDR3 has 13 amino acids. CDR3 protein: CASSLRLGYEQYF. In DNA form, the CDR3 reads TGTGCCAGCAGTCTAAGACTAGGCTACGAGCAGTACTTC.

The CDR3 DNA is TGCAGTGCCATGACAGGGTCCGCGGGAGCTTTCTTT. Protein product: CSAMTGSAGAFF. This chain joins TRBV20-1 and TRBJ1-1; 7 bases agree with TRBD1. Germline values: CDR1 DFQATT, CDR2 SNEGSKA (reference sequence). The CDR3 has 12 amino acids. V lost 6 bases and J lost 10; bases outside the gene matches: 11.

In its sample, this clonotype was seen a few times. This CDR3 is CSVRGTNTEAFF. For the CDR3, the DNA is TGCAGCGTTCGGGGCACGAACACTGAAGCTTTCTTT. This chain joins TRBV29-1 and TRBJ1-1; TRBD1 might be the D (5 bases). This CDR3 spans 12 amino acids. Germline-derived CDR1 and CDR2 are SQVTM and ANQGSEA. Trimming shortened V by 5 bases and J by 1 base, and 8 bases separated the two germline ends.

Concerning this clonotype itself: The junction differs from germline at one of its ends, possibly a read error. The CDR3 sequence is CAGSPVAGRGIQPQHF. The DNA of the CDR3 is TGTGCCGGCTCACCAGTGGCAGGGAGAGGGATTCAGCCCCAGCATTTT. The gene calls are TRBV18 and TRBJ1-5; maybe TRBD1 (5 bases). Germline V gene lookup returns CDR1 KGHSH and CDR2 LQKENI. The CDR3 covers 16 residues.

This clonotype was seen repeatedly, ten times or more. This chain joins TRBV2 and TRBJ1-5; no firm D call. Per the germline V gene, CDR1 is SNHLY and CDR2 is FYNNEI. The germline V and J ends were trimmed by 6 bases and 1 base, with 13 bases remaining between them. The CDR3 length is 15 residues. The CDR3 is CASSPLLGSNQPQHF. The CDR3 bases are TGTGCCAGCAGCCCCCTCCTGGGAAGCAATCAGCCCCAGCATTTT.

This clonotype has just a few counts. J is TRBJ2-4 and V is TRBV7-2; either TRBD1 or TRBD2 may fit D (5 bases each). The CDR3 sequence is 12 residues long. Trimming left V 6 bases short and J 10 bases short, with 13 bases between. From germline, CDR1 is SGHTA and CDR2 FQGNSA. The CDR3 loop reads CASSFDRGIQYF. CDR3 in DNA: TGTGCCAGCAGTTTCGACAGAGGGATTCAGTACTTC.

This clonotype was observed many times. The rearrangement uses TRBV2 and TRBJ1-2; unclear D gene. Germline loops: CDR1 SNHLY, CDR2 FYNNEI. The CDR3 spans 12 residues. The V gene lost 8 bases and the J gene lost 8 bases, with 15 bases spanning the gap. The chain's CDR3 is CASQWFNGGYTF. CDR3 in DNA: TGTGCCAGCCAGTGGTTCAATGGCGGCTACACCTTC.

This sequence joins TRBV7-8 and TRBJ1-2; possibly TRBD1 for D (5 bases). V dropped 4 bases and J dropped 2 bases, with 32 bases sitting between them. The CDR3 is made up of 21 amino acids. Germline CDR1 reads SGHVS; CDR2 reads FQNEAQ. In nucleotides, the CDR3 is TGTGCCAGCAGCTCTGTACCAGGTTCGCCCGACAGCCGGCCATTCAACTATGGCTACACCTTC. Translating it yields CASSSVPGSPDSRPFNYGYTF.

V usage is TRBV7-3 and J usage is TRBJ2-7, with 7 bases that match TRBD2. With V trimmed by 2 bases and J by 5 bases, 21 bases remained unmatched. The CDR3 is 19 residues long. Looked up from germline, CDR1 is SGHTA and CDR2 is FQGTGA. This chain's CDR3 is CASSLDPLDCSAGNHEQYF. In nucleotides, the CDR3 is TGTGCCAGCAGCTTAGATCCCCTTGACTGTTCAGCGGGAAACCACGAGCAGTACTTC. Full variable domain (outside the CDR3, taken from reference TRBV7-3 and TRBJ2-7): GAGVSQTPSNKVTEKGKYVELRCDPISGHTALYWYRQSLGQGPEFLIYFQGTGAADDSGLPNDRFFAVRPEGSVSTLKIQRTERGDSAVYLCASSLDPLDCSAGNHEQYFGPGTRLTVT.

V gene TRBV29-1 combines with J gene TRBJ1-1; maybe TRBD1 (6 bases). The germline V and J ends were trimmed by 6 bases and 11 bases, with 19 bases remaining between them. There are 12 residues in the CDR3. Germline values: CDR1 SQVTM, CDR2 ANQGSEA. This CDR3 reads CSVYQDRLRAFF. Written as DNA, the CDR3 is TGCAGCGTCTACCAAGACAGGCTGCGGGCTTTCTTT. Full variable domain (missing parts from reference TRBV29-1 and TRBJ1-1): SAVISQKPSRDICQRGTSLTIQCQVDSQVTMMFWYRQQPGQSLTLIATANQGSEATYESGFVIDKFPISRPNLTFSTLTVSNMSPEDSSIYLCSVYQDRLRAFFGQGTRLTVV.

This clonotype was recorded many times. The rearrangement joins TRBV28 to TRBJ1-2, with D uncertain. Trimming left V 4 bases short and J 11 bases short, with 11 bases between. There are 11 residues in the CDR3. Per the germline V gene, CDR1 is MDHEN and CDR2 is SYDVKM. The CDR3 sequence is CASSSSFGYTF. The CDR3 DNA is TGTGCCAGCAGTTCAAGTTTTGGGTACACCTTC.

This clonotype was counted only a few times. The V and J genes are TRBV20-1 and TRBJ1-4; possible D gene TRBD1, 5 bases. The V gene's germline CDR1 is DFQATT and CDR2 SNEGSKA (reference sequence). The CDR3 loop spans 16 amino acids. The germline V and J ends were trimmed by 0 bases and 7 bases, with 18 bases remaining between them. The CDR3 is CSARDEGGARVEKLFF. As DNA, the CDR3 is TGCAGTGCTAGAGATGAGGGCGGGGCTCGGGTTGAAAAACTGTTTTTT.

The rearrangement joins TRBV25-1 to TRBJ2-7, with D unresolved. The ends were cut back, 4 bases at V and 2 bases at J, with 18 bases in the middle. This CDR3 contains 16 residues. Germline V gene sequence: CDR1 MGHDK, CDR2 SYGVNS. In DNA, the CDR3 is TGTGCCAGCAGTGGGTTCACGGGCTATCTACCCTACGAGCAGTACTTC. Its translation is CASSGFTGYLPYEQYF.

In its sample, this clonotype was seen a few times. The chain has TRBV27 and TRBJ1-2; D is uncertain. The CDR3 covers 13 residues. V was cut by 4 bases and J by 8 bases, with 14 bases left in between. CDR1 MNHEY and CDR2 SMNVEV come from the germline V gene (reference sequence). CDR3 coding DNA: TGTGCCAGCAGTTCAACCATGGGGTCCGGCTACACCTTC. Translating gives CASSSTMGSGYTF.

The V and J genes are TRBV28 and TRBJ2-2; TRBD2 aligns across 12 bases. The CDR3 is made up of 18 amino acids. Germline V gives CDR1 MDHEN, CDR2 SYDVKM. V lost 6 bases and J lost 3; bases outside the gene matches: 11. The CDR3 reads CASRDFTSGRRYTGELFF. CDR3 sequence (DNA): TGTGCCAGCAGAGACTTCACTAGCGGGAGGAGGTACACCGGGGAGCTGTTTTTT.

The V and J genes are TRBV5-1 and TRBJ2-5, with 11 bases aligning to TRBD2. CDR1 and CDR2 from the germline V gene are SGHRS and YFSETQ. After removal of 3 bases from V and 4 bases from J, the junction contained 5 bases not matched to a gene. The CDR3 covers 15 residues. The CDR3 is CASSSVAGGLETQYF. The CDR3 bases are TGCGCCAGCAGCTCCGTAGCGGGAGGGTTAGAGACCCAGTACTTC.

This clonotype was counted ten times or more. The gene calls are TRBV2 and TRBJ2-5, with unresolved D. Per the germline V gene, CDR1 is SNHLY and CDR2 is FYNNEI. V was shortened by 5 bases and J by 2 bases, with 18 bases between the two germline ends. The CDR3 extends over 16 amino acids. The chain's CDR3 is CASSSTPHQAQETQYF. CDR3 coding DNA: TGTGCCAGCAGTTCCACCCCTCATCAAGCGCAAGAGACCCAGTACTTC.

V gene TRBV9 combines with J gene TRBJ2-5; the match to TRBD2 covers 8 bases. This CDR3 spans 16 amino acids. The germline V gene encodes CDR1 SGDLS and CDR2 YYNGEE. V was pared by 4 bases and J by 6 bases, with 14 bases of the junction left unmatched. The CDR3 region has the DNA TGTGCCAGCAGCTCCGGTGGAGCGGGAGTTTTAAAGACCCAGTACTTC. This gives the protein CASSSGGAGVLKTQYF.

The CDR3 reads CSVEDRSANYGYTF. CDR3 nucleotide sequence: TGCAGCGTTGAAGATCGGAGCGCTAACTATGGCTACACCTTC. This chain uses TRBV29-1 with TRBJ1-2; D ambiguous. Trimming pared 0 bases from V and 0 bases from J, leaving 8 bases between. The CDR3 has 14 residues. Germline CDR1 is SQVTM and CDR2 is ANQGSEA.

The chain employs TRBV10-3 and TRBJ1-3; 8 bases are shared with TRBD1. The V gene's germline CDR1 is ENHRY and CDR2 SYGVKD. V trimming: 4 bases; J trimming: 2 bases; junction bases outside the gene matches: 4. The CDR3 is made up of 15 amino acids. The DNA for the CDR3 is TGTGCCATCAGTGCCTTACAGGGGGCTGGAAACACCATATATTTT. As protein: CAISALQGAGNTIYF.

Points on this clonotype: This could be a read error, since a much larger clone is one nucleotide away. This chain uses TRBV2 with TRBJ1-5, with D possibly matching TRBD1 (5 bases). V lost 4 bases and J 7 bases, leaving 17 bases between the germline ends. Per the germline V gene, CDR1 is SNHLY and CDR2 is FYNNEI. The CDR3 sequence is 15 residues long. DNA of the CDR3: TGTGCCAGCAGTGGGGGCAGGTCAGGGAAACAGCCCCAGCATTTT. It translates to CASSGGRSGKQPQHF.

The V call is TRBV20-1, the J call TRBJ2-2; 8 nucleotides match TRBD1. Germline V lookup: CDR1 DFQATT, CDR2 SNEGSKA (reference sequence). Trimming cost V 0 bases and J 7 bases; bases outside gene matches: 13. The CDR3 covers 17 residues. For the CDR3, the DNA is TGCAGTGCTAGAGATTTTGAAGGACAGGGCCTCAGCGGGGAGCTGTTTTTT. Its protein product is CSARDFEGQGLSGELFF.

V usage is TRBV6-2 or TRBV6-3 and J usage is TRBJ1-2; 9 positions match TRBD1. The trim removed 5 bases at V and 8 bases at J, leaving 12 bases unmatched. The CDR3 is made up of 15 amino acids. From germline, CDR1 is MNHEY and CDR2 SVGEGT. CDR3 nucleotides: TGTGCCAGCAGTGAAAAGGACAGGGGACCCCACGGCTACACCTTC. Protein product: CASSEKDRGPHGYTF.

The CDR3 loop is CASTLRDRGFFGTKYTF. DNA of the CDR3: TGTGCCAGCACCTTACGGGACAGGGGATTTTTCGGAACCAAATACACCTTC. V usage is TRBV28 and J usage is TRBJ1-2; 10 bases match TRBD1. J lost 11 bases, V lost 7 bases, and 22 bases had no gene match. Germline assignment: CDR1 MDHEN and CDR2 SYDVKM. This CDR3 contains 17 residues.

About this clonotype itself: At one boundary the junction diverges from the germline segment, which might be a read error. The rearrangement links TRBV3-1 to TRBJ2-5, with D tentatively TRBD1 (5 bases). The germline V gene encodes CDR1 LGHDT and CDR2 YNNKEL (reference sequence). The CDR3 consists of 15 residues. As DNA, the CDR3 is TGTGCCGGCAGCCAAGATGGGGCGTTTTTGGAGACCCAGTACTTC. Translating gives CAGSQDGAFLETQYF.